The rows below give T cell receptor beta chains drawn from one sample of a study of T cells in narcolepsy. This table comes from immunoSEQ multiplex PCR, and its TCRdb copy is limited to in-frame clones, with some not included. The data hold about 40,000 clones, with roughly 84% observed a single time. Sequencing was carried out using CD45RA- memory CD4+ T cells from PBMCs. The receptor source for this set is a human donor with narcolepsy. The CDR3 runs from the conserved cysteine through the conserved F or W. Size tells how often a clone was seen (once, few, many) or the class of an expanded clone, and some rows leave it out.

V gene | clone size | CDR3 protein
TRBV5-1 | - | CASSSGLAGHYEQYF
TRBV5-1 | - | CASSLNPLRSTDTQYF
TRBV10-3 | few | CAIAGINYGYTF
TRBV2 | - | CASSSGLENTEAFF
TRBV7-2 | - | CASSSGQGNNQPQHF
TRBV7-9 | - | CASSSPGTGSTDTQYF
TRBV27 | - | CASSLWVYEQYF
TRBV7-7 | - | CASSLGVGFGTDTQYF
TRBV27 | - | CASRNGNTEAFF
TRBV9 | - | CASGGSSGANVLTF
TRBV6-1 | - | CASSATGQGVYYEQYF
TRBV7-3 | - | CASSLGVDNSPLHF
TRBV10-2 | once | CASSLAGGTYEQYF
TRBV6-1 | - | CASIGTGGQPQHF
TRBV20-1 | few | CSADNTEAFF
TRBV9 | once | CASSGRLVAQCGYTF
TRBV7-9 | few | CASSLAETGKGYNEQFF
TRBV15 | - | CATEPRRGRRDYGYTF
TRBV2 | - | CASRVGGSTEAFF
TRBV5-1 | - | CASSLDVTVTDTQYF
TRBV6-5 | few | CASSLGRGNTIYF
TRBV23-1 | few | CASTYLGKKTGRGNTIYF
TRBV7-3 | - | CASSLAGGRNIQYF
TRBV10-3 | - | CAIRWTSGGPDTQYF
TRBV30 | - | CAWNQLSGGRTQYF
TRBV5-1 | - | CASSLGGTGQNYGYTF
TRBV28 | - | CASSLGGVGYTF
TRBV11-3 | - | CASSLDSRGDNYGYTF
TRBV19 | - | CASSLSENSPLHF
TRBV6-6 | - | CASTPRRGGNTGELFF
TRBV7-8 | - | CASSFGQVWGEQYF
TRBV5-1 | - | CASSLVGGIGTDTQYF
TRBV5-1 | - | CASSFGTVGNTEAFF
TRBV11-2 | - | CASSPNRDPWATIYF
TRBV12-5 | - | CASGLVLGLAGGRNTGELFF